The 7 T cell receptor beta chains in this list originate from one sample, sequenced in a study of control samples from healthy donors and cancer patients. Assay: immunoSEQ multiplex PCR; the TCRdb copy retains only in-frame clones and omits some. The repertoire has around 90,000 clones, roughly 86% of them found once; the top ten carry roughly 21%. Source material: blood. Receptors originate from a man aged 30-40 years in good health.

The rearrangement joins TRBV5-1 to TRBJ1-2; 9 bases fit TRBD1. The CDR3 runs to 15 residues. The ends lost 1 base at V and 6 bases at J; junction bases unmatched: 7. Germline CDR1 reads SGHRS; CDR2 reads YFSETQ. The CDR3 reads CASSLSPGQGNGYTF. The CDR3 DNA follows: TGCGCCAGCAGCTTGTCCCCGGGACAGGGTAATGGCTACACCTTC.

V usage is TRBV28 and J usage is TRBJ1-1; the D is unclear. Trimming took off 6 bases at V and 1 base at J, with 9 bases between the two ends. Germline CDR1 is MDHEN and CDR2 is SYDVKM. The length of the CDR3 is 13 residues. The DNA of the CDR3 is TGTGCCAGCAGCCCCAACAAGAACACTGAAGCTTTCTTT. Its protein is CASSPNKNTEAFF.

V is TRBV19 and J is TRBJ1-3; 7 bases align to TRBD1. The junction had 4 bases not matched to a gene; V was cut back by 4 bases and J by 4 bases. CDR3 size: 14 residues. Germline V gene sequence: CDR1 LNHDA, CDR2 SQIVND (reference sequence). CDR3 protein: CASSTGTAGNTIYF. CDR3 in DNA: TGTGCCAGTAGTACCGGGACAGCCGGAAACACCATATATTTT.

CDR3 in DNA: TGTGCCAGTAGTATAGGACAGGGGAGGACTGAAGCTTTCTTT. Translating it yields CASSIGQGRTEAFF. The V gene is TRBV19, the J gene TRBJ1-1, with 8 bases that match TRBD1. Germline CDR1 LNHDA, CDR2 SQIVND (reference sequence). This CDR3 region has 14 residues. J was trimmed by 5 bases and V by 1 base; bases with no gene match: 3.

The V call is TRBV30, the J call TRBJ1-1; D is unclear. V dropped 3 bases and J dropped 2 bases, with 10 bases sitting between them. Germline CDR1 reads GTSNPN; CDR2 reads SVGIG (reference sequence). There are 13 residues in the CDR3. The CDR3 here is CAWSLTVNTEAFF. CDR3 DNA: TGTGCCTGGAGCCTCACAGTAAACACTGAAGCTTTCTTT.

This clone was seen only a few times. The V gene is TRBV6-1, the J gene TRBJ1-2, with D possibly TRBD1 on 5 matching bases. CDR1 and CDR2 (germline): MNHNS, SASEGT. The CDR3 spans 13 residues. Trimming took 2 bases from V and 8 from J, leaving 12 bases between them. This CDR3 reads CASSEKGNGGYTF. DNA for the CDR3: TGTGCCAGCAGTGAAAAGGGGAACGGGGGCTACACCTTC.

J is TRBJ1-2 and V is TRBV5-6, with D perhaps matching TRBD1 (6 bases). Germline V gives CDR1 SGHDT, CDR2 YYEEEE. The CDR3 contains 14 residues. V lost 0 bases to trimming and J lost 8 bases, with 14 bases between them. CDR3 residues: CASSLDGGAGGYTF. The CDR3 nucleotides are TGTGCCAGCAGCTTGGACGGGGGCGCGGGCGGCTACACCTTC. The entire variable domain, with the rest obtained from reference TRBV5-6 and TRBJ1-2, is as follows: DAGVTQSPTHLIKTRGQQVTLRCSPKSGHDTVSWYQQALGQGPQFIFQYYEEEERQRGNFPDRFSGHQFPNYSSELNVNALLLGDSALYLCASSLDGGAGGYTFGSGTRLTVV.